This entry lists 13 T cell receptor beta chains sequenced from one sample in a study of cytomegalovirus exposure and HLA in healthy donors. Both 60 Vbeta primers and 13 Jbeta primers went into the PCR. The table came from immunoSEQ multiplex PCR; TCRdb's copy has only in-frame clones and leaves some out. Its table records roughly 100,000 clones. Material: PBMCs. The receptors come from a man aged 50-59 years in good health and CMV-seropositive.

In nucleotides, the CDR3 is TGTGCCAGCAGTTACTCGGACACCGACACTGAAGCTTTCTTT. Translated, it gives CASSYSDTDTEAFF. This sequence joins TRBV6-5 and TRBJ1-1; TRBD1 is a possible D gene (5 bases). V was cut by 0 bases and J by 3 bases, with 8 bases left in between. This CDR3 comprises 14 residues. Germline V gene sequence: CDR1 MNHEY, CDR2 SVGAGI.

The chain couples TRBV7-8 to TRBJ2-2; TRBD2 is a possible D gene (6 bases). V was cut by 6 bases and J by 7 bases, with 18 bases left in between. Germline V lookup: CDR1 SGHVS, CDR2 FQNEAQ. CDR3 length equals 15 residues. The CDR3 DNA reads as TGTGCCAGCAGGGAGGGGCGCGGAGTTGGCGGGGAGCTGTTTTTT. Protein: CASREGRGVGGELFF. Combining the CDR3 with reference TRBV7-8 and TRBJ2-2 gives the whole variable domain GAGVSQSPRYKVAKRGQDVALRCDPISGHVSLFWYQQALGQGPEFLTYFQNEAQLDKSGLPSDRFFAERPEGSVSTLKIQRTQQEDSAVYLCASREGRGVGGELFFGEGSRLTVL.

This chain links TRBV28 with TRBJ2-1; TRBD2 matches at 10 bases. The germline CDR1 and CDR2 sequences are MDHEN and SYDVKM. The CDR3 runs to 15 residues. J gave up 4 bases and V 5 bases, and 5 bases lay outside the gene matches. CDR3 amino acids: CASSHLAGVYNEQFF. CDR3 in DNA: TGTGCCAGCAGTCATCTAGCGGGAGTATACAATGAGCAGTTCTTC.

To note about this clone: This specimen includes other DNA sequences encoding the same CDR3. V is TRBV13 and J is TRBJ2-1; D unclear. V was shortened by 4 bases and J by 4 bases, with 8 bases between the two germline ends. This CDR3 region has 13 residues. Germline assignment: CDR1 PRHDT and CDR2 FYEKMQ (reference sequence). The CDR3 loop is CASSSRIYNEQFF. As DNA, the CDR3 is TGTGCCAGCAGCTCCAGGATTTACAATGAGCAGTTCTTC.

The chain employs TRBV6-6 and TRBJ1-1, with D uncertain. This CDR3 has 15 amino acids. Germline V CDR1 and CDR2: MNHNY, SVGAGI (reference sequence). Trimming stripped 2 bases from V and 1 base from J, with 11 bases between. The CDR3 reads CASSYTGFPNTEAFF. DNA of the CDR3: TGTGCCAGCAGTTACACGGGATTCCCGAACACTGAAGCTTTCTTT.

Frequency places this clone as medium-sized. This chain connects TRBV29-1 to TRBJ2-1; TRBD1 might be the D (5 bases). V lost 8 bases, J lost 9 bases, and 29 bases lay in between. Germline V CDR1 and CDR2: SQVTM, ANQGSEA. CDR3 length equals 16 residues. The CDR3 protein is CSSTGLTTAHQGEQFF. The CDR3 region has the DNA TGCAGCTCAACAGGCCTGACGACAGCGCATCAGGGTGAGCAGTTCTTC.

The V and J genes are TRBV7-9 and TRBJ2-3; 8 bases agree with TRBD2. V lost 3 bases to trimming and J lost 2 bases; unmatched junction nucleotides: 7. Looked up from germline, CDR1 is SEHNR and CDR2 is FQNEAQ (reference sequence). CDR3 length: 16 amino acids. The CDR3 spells CASSLGAGVDTDTQYF. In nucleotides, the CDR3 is TGTGCCAGCAGCTTGGGAGCGGGAGTTGACACAGATACGCAGTATTTT.

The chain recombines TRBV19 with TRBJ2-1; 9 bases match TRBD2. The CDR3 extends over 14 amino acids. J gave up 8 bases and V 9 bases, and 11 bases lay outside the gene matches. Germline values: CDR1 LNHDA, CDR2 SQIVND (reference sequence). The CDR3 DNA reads TGTGCCAGCATCGGACTAGCGCTTAACTATGAGCAGTTCTTC. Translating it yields CASIGLALNYEQFF.

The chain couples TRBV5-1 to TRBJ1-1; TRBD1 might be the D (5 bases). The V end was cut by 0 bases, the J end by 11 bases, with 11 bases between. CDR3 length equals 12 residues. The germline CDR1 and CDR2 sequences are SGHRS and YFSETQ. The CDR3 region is CASSLGGARAFF. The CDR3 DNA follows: TGCGCCAGCAGCTTGGGTGGGGCAAGGGCTTTCTTT.

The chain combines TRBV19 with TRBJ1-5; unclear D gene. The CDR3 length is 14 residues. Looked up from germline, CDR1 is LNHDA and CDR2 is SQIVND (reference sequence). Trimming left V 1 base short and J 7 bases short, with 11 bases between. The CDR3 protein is CASSIGMGSQPQHF. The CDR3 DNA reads TGTGCCAGTAGTATAGGAATGGGTAGCCAGCCCCAGCATTTT.

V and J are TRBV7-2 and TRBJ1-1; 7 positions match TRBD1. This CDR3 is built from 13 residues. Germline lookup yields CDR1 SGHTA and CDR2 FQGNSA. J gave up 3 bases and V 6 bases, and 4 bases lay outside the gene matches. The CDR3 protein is CASRTDRDTEAFF. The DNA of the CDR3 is TGTGCCAGCAGGACCGACAGGGACACTGAAGCTTTCTTT.

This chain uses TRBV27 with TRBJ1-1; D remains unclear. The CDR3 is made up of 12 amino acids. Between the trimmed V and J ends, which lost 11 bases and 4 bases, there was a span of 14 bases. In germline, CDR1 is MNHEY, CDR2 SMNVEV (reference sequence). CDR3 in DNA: TGTGCCGCGGGGAGTAACCCCACTGAAGCTTTCTTT. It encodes CAAGSNPTEAFF.

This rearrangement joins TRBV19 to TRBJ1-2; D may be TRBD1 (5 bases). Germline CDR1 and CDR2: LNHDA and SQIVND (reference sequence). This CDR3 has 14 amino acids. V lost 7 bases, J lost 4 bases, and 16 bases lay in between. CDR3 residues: CASTPGKGVYGYTF. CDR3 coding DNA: TGTGCCAGTACCCCCGGAAAAGGGGTCTATGGCTACACCTTC.